Below, 27 T cell receptor beta chains from the same sample are listed, as sequenced in a study of blood T cells in healthy people across ages. Primed by a sample-barcoded 5' primer and a J-beta primer mix, a second PCR proceeded for about 6 to 11 cycles. MiXCR, run by TCRdb on the 5' RACE reads, gives a single entry per CDR3 protein. In the table there are about 600,000 distinct CDR3 sequences, roughly 48% of which are singletons. Sequenced input: blood. Every receptor here comes from a man older than 75 in good health.

This clonotype was recorded only once. The chain combines TRBV19 with TRBJ1-6; a weak D match, TRBD1 (5 bases). The germline CDR1 and CDR2 sequences are LNHDA and SQIVND (reference sequence). This CDR3 has 15 amino acids. Trimming pared 7 bases from V and 7 bases from J, leaving 17 bases between. The CDR3: CASNPGQNSNSPLHF. The CDR3 DNA is TGTGCCAGTAACCCAGGACAAAACAGCAATTCACCCCTCCACTTT.

A remark on this clonotype: It may be a read error: a sequence one base away is much more abundant. The chain is built from TRBV6-6 and TRBJ1-2; possibly TRBD1 for D (5 bases). The germline CDR1 and CDR2 sequences are MNHNY and SVGAGI (reference sequence). This CDR3 is 15 amino acids long. CDR3 DNA: TGTACCAGCAGTTACTCGAGGCAGGGCGCAGATGGCTACACCTTC. This encodes CTSSYSRQGADGYTF.

This clonotype was seen a few times. J is TRBJ1-2 and V is TRBV7-9, with D unclear. With 5 bases removed from V and 0 bases from J, the gap between germline ends came to 13 bases. This CDR3 comprises 15 residues. Germline CDR1 and CDR2: SEHNR and FQNEAQ (reference sequence). The CDR3 sequence: CASSKEGGPNYGYTF. In nucleotides, the CDR3 is TGTGCCAGCAGCAAAGAAGGAGGACCTAACTATGGCTACACCTTC.

This clonotype was counted between two and nine times. V gene TRBV12-5 combines with J gene TRBJ2-1, with D possibly TRBD2 on 5 matching bases. Trimming cost V 6 bases and J 7 bases, with 16 bases left between them. The CDR3 is 14 amino acids. Germline CDR1 LGHNT, CDR2 FRNRAP. DNA of the CDR3: TGTGCTAGTGGCCGCGGACTGGAGGAGAATGAGCAGTTCTTC. Translation gives CASGRGLEENEQFF. Supplemented by reference TRBV12-5 and TRBJ2-1, the full variable domain reads DARVTQTPRHKVTEMGQEVTMRCQPILGHNTVFWYRQTMMQGLELLAYFRNRAPLDDSGMPKDRFSAEMPDATLATLKIQPSEPRDSAVYFCASGRGLEENEQFFGPGTRLTVL.

The genes are TRBV4-2 and TRBJ2-1; 12 bases are shared with TRBD2. Germline CDR1 is LGHNA and CDR2 is YNFKEQ. V lost 3 bases to trimming and J lost 9 bases; unmatched junction nucleotides: 9. This CDR3 spans 16 amino acids. CDR3 nucleotide sequence: TGTGCCAGCAGCCAGGGGACTAGCGGGCGTCCAGGTGAGCAGTTCTTC. It specifies CASSQGTSGRPGEQFF.

The CDR3 DNA follows: TGTGCCAGCAGCCAAGCGGACAGGGCTGGTAATTCACCCCTCCACTTT. Translation gives CASSQADRAGNSPLHF. V and J are TRBV3-1 and TRBJ1-6, with 8 bases fitting TRBD1. The CDR3 sequence is 16 residues long. The germline CDR1 and CDR2 sequences are LGHDT and YNNKEL (reference sequence). V lost 1 base, J lost 6 bases, and 5 bases stayed unmatched.

This clonotype was found a few times. The chain combines TRBV28 with TRBJ2-1, with 8 bases identical to TRBD2. CDR1 is MDHEN, CDR2 SYDVKM, per germline. The CDR3 covers 15 residues. With V trimmed by 8 bases and J by 4 bases, 10 bases remained unmatched. The CDR3 nucleotides read TGTGCCAGCCGTAGGGGACTAGACCCGTACAATGAGCAGTTCTTC. Translation: CASRRGLDPYNEQFF.

The V and J genes are TRBV3-1 and TRBJ2-2, with D perhaps TRBD1 (5 bases). Trimming took 1 base from V and 1 from J, leaving 10 bases between them. Germline lookup yields CDR1 LGHDT and CDR2 YNNKEL (reference sequence). The CDR3 consists of 16 residues. The CDR3, as DNA: TGTGCCAGCAGCCAAGTTGGGGCAGGGAACACCGGGGAGCTGTTTTTT. As protein: CASSQVGAGNTGELFF. The full variable domain, completed using reference TRBV3-1 and TRBJ2-2, is DTAVSQTPKYLVTQMGNDKSIKCEQNLGHDTMYWYKQDSKKFLKIMFSYNNKELIINETVPNRFSPKSPDKAHLNLHINSLELGDSAVYFCASSQVGAGNTGELFFGEGSRLTVL.

The chain couples TRBV7-2 to TRBJ2-1; 9 positions agree with TRBD2. The germline V gene encodes CDR1 SGHTA and CDR2 FQGNSA. This CDR3 region has 15 residues. V lost 4 bases to trimming and J lost 5 bases; unmatched junction nucleotides: 6. The chain's CDR3 is CASSSVAGANNEQFF. The CDR3, as DNA: TGTGCCAGCAGCTCAGTAGCGGGAGCTAACAATGAGCAGTTCTTC.

This sequence joins TRBV7-2 and TRBJ2-6; D tentatively reads TRBD1 or TRBD2 (6 bases each). The V end was cut by 5 bases, the J end by 1 base, with 12 bases between. The CDR3 totals 16 residues. Germline CDR1 is SGHTA and CDR2 is FQGNSA. The CDR3 nucleotides read TGTGCCAGCAGCCCTCCGGGGGCATCTGGGGCCAACGTCCTGACTTTC. Its protein product is CASSPPGASGANVLTF.

This chain links TRBV5-1 with TRBJ2-5; D call uncertain. The tail of the sequence fits TRBJ2-7 better, so the J call may be wrong. From germline, CDR1 is SGHRS and CDR2 YFSETQ. CDR3 length: 15 amino acids. The CDR3 loop reads CASSRPEQRSYEQYF. CDR3 bases: TGCGCCAGCAGCCGGCCGGAACAGCGTTCCTACGAGCAGTACTTC.

There are a few counts of this clonotype. The J gene is TRBJ2-6, the V gene TRBV10-3; no clear D gene. The CDR3 is made up of 15 amino acids. Germline V gene data show CDR1 as ENHRY and CDR2 as SYGVKD. V was clipped by 3 bases and J by 4 bases, with 10 bases between them. DNA for the CDR3: TGTGCCATCAGTGATCTAGGGTCCGGGGCCAACGTCCTGACTTTC. This sequence encodes CAISDLGSGANVLTF.

This clonotype was observed a handful of times. The chain joins TRBV7-8 to TRBJ2-3; possibly TRBD2 for D (5 bases). The length of the CDR3 is 15 residues. Germline-derived CDR1 and CDR2 are SGHVS and FQNEAQ. V was shortened by 1 base and J by 1 base, with 9 bases between the two germline ends. The CDR3 DNA follows: TGTGCCAGCAGCTTAGTACCCGGGGGCACAGATACGCAGTATTTT. Translating gives CASSLVPGGTDTQYF.

This clonotype was observed at least ten times. The junction does not match germline at one end; this may be a read error. The rearrangement links TRBV6-5 to TRBJ1-1; no firm D call. The CDR3 has 13 residues. Germline CDR1 is MNHEY and CDR2 is SVGAGI. The CDR3 loop reads CASSDSADTEAFF. The DNA for the CDR3 is TGTGCCAGCAGTGACTCGGCGGATACTGAAGCTTTCTTT.

In this sample, this clonotype turned up once. V usage is TRBV25-1 and J usage is TRBJ2-1, with 9 bases lining up with TRBD2. The CDR3 contains 15 residues. From germline, CDR1 is MGHDK and CDR2 SYGVNS. V shed 2 bases and J 9 bases; nucleotides not matched to a gene: 8. As DNA, the CDR3 is TGTGCCAGCAGTGAAAGGACTAGCGCGACCGCTGAGCAGTTCTTC. Residues: CASSERTSATAEQFF.

This clonotype was seen more than once but under ten times. The CDR3 reads CASSSGGTNTGELFF. CDR3 DNA sequence: TGCGCCAGCAGCTCGGGCGGAACGAACACCGGGGAGCTGTTTTTT. The V call is TRBV5-1, the J call TRBJ2-2; D gene ambiguous. The CDR3 sequence is 15 residues long. Per germline, CDR1 SGHRS and CDR2 YFSETQ. V lost 3 bases and J lost 0, with 9 bases in between.

J is TRBJ2-5 and V is TRBV7-2; TRBD1 agrees at 7 bases. The germline V gene encodes CDR1 SGHTA and CDR2 FQGNSA. The CDR3 has 13 amino acids. The trim removed 7 bases at V and 2 bases at J, leaving 4 bases unmatched. The DNA of the CDR3 is TGTGCCAGCACCACAGGGGCTCAAGAGACCCAGTACTTC. This codes for CASTTGAQETQYF. The complete variable domain, with remaining parts taken from reference TRBV7-2 and TRBJ2-5, reads GAGVSQSPSNKVTEKGKDVELRCDPISGHTALYWYRQSLGQGLEFLIYFQGNSAPDKSGLPSDRFSAERTGGSVSTLTIQRTQQEDSAVYLCASTTGAQETQYFGPGTRLLVL.

This chain links TRBV5-1 with TRBJ1-4; a possible D gene is TRBD1 (5 bases). The V end lost 3 bases, the J end lost 7 bases, and 22 bases lay between the germline ends. The CDR3 spans 17 residues. CDR1 and CDR2 (germline): SGHRS, YFSETQ. This CDR3 is CASSSNPGAQPREKLFF. CDR3 DNA sequence: TGCGCCAGCAGCTCTAACCCTGGGGCCCAACCGCGTGAAAAACTGTTTTTT.

This clonotype appeared many times. The chain employs TRBV6-5 and TRBJ1-1; TRBD1 is a possible D gene (6 bases). Trimming cost V 8 bases and J 4 bases, with 14 bases left between them. Germline lookup yields CDR1 MNHEY and CDR2 SVGAGI. CDR3 length: 13 residues. DNA of the CDR3: TGTGCCAGCTTAGGGGGGTTTGGCACTGAAGCTTTCTTT. Translated: CASLGGFGTEAFF.

The chain uses TRBV29-1 and TRBJ2-1, with D uncertain. Between the trimmed V and J ends, which lost 4 bases and 0 bases, there was a span of 10 bases. Germline V gene data show CDR1 as SQVTM and CDR2 as ANQGSEA. The CDR3 is 14 residues long. This CDR3 is CSVGLPFSYNEQFF. The CDR3 coding sequence is TGCAGCGTTGGGCTACCTTTCTCCTACAATGAGCAGTTCTTC.

This clonotype was detected a few times. The chain joins TRBV7-2 to TRBJ2-7; 8 bases fit TRBD2. V lost 5 bases and J lost 0; bases outside the gene matches: 9. Germline V lookup: CDR1 SGHTA, CDR2 FQGNSA. This CDR3 region has 16 residues. The CDR3 DNA sequence: TGTGCCAGCAGCACCCGGGGGGGTGCTAGCTCCTACGAGCAGTACTTC. It encodes CASSTRGGASSYEQYF.

The V gene is TRBV6-6, the J gene TRBJ2-5, with TRBD2 as a possible D gene (6 bases). Between the trimmed V and J ends, which lost 9 bases and 5 bases, there was a span of 13 bases. CDR1 MNHNY and CDR2 SVGAGI come from the germline V gene (reference sequence). The CDR3 runs 12 residues. CDR3: CASTGAGETQYF. The CDR3 DNA follows: TGTGCCAGTACGGGAGCAGGGGAGACCCAGTACTTC.

This clonotype came up a few times. The V gene is TRBV10-3, the J gene TRBJ2-7; 11 bases map to TRBD1. Germline V lookup: CDR1 ENHRY, CDR2 SYGVKD. This CDR3 has 12 amino acids. V trimming: 3 bases; J trimming: 10 bases; junction bases outside the gene matches: 2. The CDR3 here is CAISDGQGAQYF. CDR3 bases: TGTGCCATCAGTGACGGACAGGGGGCTCAGTACTTC.

The V and J genes are TRBV9 and TRBJ1-2, with a possible D match to TRBD1 (6 bases). CDR1 is SGDLS, CDR2 YYNGEE, per germline. The CDR3 has 15 residues. Between the trimmed V and J ends, which lost 0 bases and 4 bases, there was a span of 13 bases. CDR3 amino acids: CASSVEVRGTYGYTF. DNA for the CDR3: TGTGCCAGCAGCGTAGAGGTGAGGGGGACCTATGGCTACACCTTC.

V gene TRBV30 combines with J gene TRBJ2-1; D gene ambiguous. Trimming pared 5 bases from V and 15 bases from J, leaving 20 bases between. CDR1 and CDR2 (germline): GTSNPN, SVGIG (reference sequence). The CDR3 contains 12 residues. CDR3 sequence (DNA): TGTGCCTGGGGAACTGGGGAACGGTCATGGTTCTTC. It encodes CAWGTGERSWFF.

In this sample, this clonotype turned up a few times. The rearrangement links TRBV11-1 to TRBJ2-1, with D possibly matching TRBD2 (5 bases). Germline CDR1 is SGHAT and CDR2 is FQDESV (reference sequence). The CDR3 has 16 amino acids. The ends were cut back, 1 base at V and 0 bases at J, with 10 bases in the middle. The CDR3 protein is CASSLGLGSSYNEQFF. CDR3 DNA sequence: TGTGCCAGCAGCTTAGGATTAGGGAGCTCCTACAATGAGCAGTTCTTC.

Points on this clonotype: Given a much more abundant clone one base away, this may be a read error. The chain employs TRBV6-6 and TRBJ2-7, with D possibly matching TRBD1 (5 bases). The germline V gene has CDR1 MNHNY and CDR2 SVGAGI (reference sequence). V was trimmed by 2 bases and J by 7 bases, leaving 18 bases between them. The CDR3 extends over 15 amino acids. CDR3 amino acids: CASSYAMVGQGEQYF. CDR3 in DNA: TGTGCCAGCAGTTACGCGATGGTGGGGCAGGGTGAGCAGTACTTC.